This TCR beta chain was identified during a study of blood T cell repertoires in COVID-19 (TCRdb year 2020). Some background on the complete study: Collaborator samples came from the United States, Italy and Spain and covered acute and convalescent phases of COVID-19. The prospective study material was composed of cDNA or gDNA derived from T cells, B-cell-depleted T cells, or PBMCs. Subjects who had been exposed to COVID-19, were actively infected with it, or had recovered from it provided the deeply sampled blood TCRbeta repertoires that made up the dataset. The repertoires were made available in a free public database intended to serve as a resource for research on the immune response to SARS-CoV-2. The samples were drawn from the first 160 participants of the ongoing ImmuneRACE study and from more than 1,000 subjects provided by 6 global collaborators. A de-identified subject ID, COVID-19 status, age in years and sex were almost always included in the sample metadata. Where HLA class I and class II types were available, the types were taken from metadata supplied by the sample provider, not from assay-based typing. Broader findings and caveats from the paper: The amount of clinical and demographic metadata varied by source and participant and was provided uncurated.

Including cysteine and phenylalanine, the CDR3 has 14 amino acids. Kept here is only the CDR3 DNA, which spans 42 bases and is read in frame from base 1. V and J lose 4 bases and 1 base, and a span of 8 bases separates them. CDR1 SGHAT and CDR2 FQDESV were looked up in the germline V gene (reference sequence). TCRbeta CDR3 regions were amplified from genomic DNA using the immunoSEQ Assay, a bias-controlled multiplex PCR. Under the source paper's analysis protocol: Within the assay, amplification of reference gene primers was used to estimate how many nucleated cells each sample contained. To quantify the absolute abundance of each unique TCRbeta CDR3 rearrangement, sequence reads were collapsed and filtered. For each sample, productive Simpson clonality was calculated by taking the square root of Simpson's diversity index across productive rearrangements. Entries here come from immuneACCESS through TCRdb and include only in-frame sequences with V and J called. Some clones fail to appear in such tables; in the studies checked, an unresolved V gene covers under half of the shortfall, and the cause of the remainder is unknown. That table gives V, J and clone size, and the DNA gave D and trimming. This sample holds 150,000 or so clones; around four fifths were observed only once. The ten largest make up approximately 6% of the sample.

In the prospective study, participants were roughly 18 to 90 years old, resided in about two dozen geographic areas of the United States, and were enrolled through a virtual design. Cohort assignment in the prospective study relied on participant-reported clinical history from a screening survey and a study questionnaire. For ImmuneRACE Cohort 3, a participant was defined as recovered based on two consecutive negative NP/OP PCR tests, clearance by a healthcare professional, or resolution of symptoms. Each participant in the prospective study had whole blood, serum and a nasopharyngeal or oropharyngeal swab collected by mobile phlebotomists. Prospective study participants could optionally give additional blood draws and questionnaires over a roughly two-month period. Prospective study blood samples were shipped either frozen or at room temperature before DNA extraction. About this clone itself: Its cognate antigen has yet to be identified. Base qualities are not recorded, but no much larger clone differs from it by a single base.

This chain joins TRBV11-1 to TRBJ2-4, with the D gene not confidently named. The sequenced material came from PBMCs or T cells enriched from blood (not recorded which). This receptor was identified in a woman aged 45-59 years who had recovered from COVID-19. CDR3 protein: CASSSRSAKNIQYF. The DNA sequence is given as TGTGCCAGCAGCTCCCGGTCTGCCAAAAACATTCAGTACTTC.